This TCR beta chain was recorded in a study of T cell responses to AZD1222 COVID-19 vaccine. CDR1 is GTSNPN and CDR2 is SVGIG in the germline V gene (reference sequence). CDR3 length: 11 residues. Sequenced by immunoSEQ multiplex PCR; TCRdb stores in-frame clones only, minus some. Among some 200,000 clones, about 92% were seen once, and the ten largest hold 1%. About this clone: One end of the junction varies from germline; a read error may be responsible.

The V gene is TRBV30, the J gene TRBJ2-1, with TRBD2 as a possible D gene (6 bases). Sequencing was performed on peripheral blood, taken on day 0 of MenACWY control vaccination. This TCR was recovered from an adult in good health. CDR3 nucleotide sequence: TGTGCCTGGCGACGGGAGAGAGGGGTGATCTTC. It is translated as CAWRRERGVIF.